This is a list of T cell receptor beta chains from one sample in a study of blood T cell repertoires in COVID-19. Method: immunoSEQ multiplex PCR; TCRdb's copy keeps in-frame clones and lacks some. The sample shows 250,000 to 300,000 clones, 70% to 90% of them seen only once. Material: peripheral blood. These TCRs come from a woman between 65 and 79 years old with COVID-19, enrolled during active disease. Each CDR3 is given with its conserved first and last residue. Fields, in order: CDR3 DNA, CDR3 protein, clone size, D gene, V gene, J gene. D genes are given only for firm matches. The listing skips clone size in some rows; elsewhere it reads once, few, many or a size class.

CDR3nt: TGTGCCAGCAGCCCGGGACTAGCGGAGGGTGAGCAGTTCTTC
CDR3aa: CASSPGLAEGEQFF
abundance: -
d_gene: TRBD2
v_gene: TRBV5-4
j_gene: TRBJ2-1

CDR3nt: TGTGCCAGCAGTGGGACAGGGCTCCAAGAGACCCAGTACTTC
CDR3aa: CASSGTGLQETQYF
abundance: once
d_gene: TRBD1
v_gene: TRBV27
j_gene: TRBJ2-5

CDR3nt: TGTGCCAGCAGCAACCCAGGGGGCGGCCAAGAGACCCAGTACTTC
CDR3aa: CASSNPGGGQETQYF
abundance: -
d_gene: TRBD1
v_gene: TRBV11-3
j_gene: TRBJ2-5

CDR3nt: TGCGCCAGCAGCCAAGATCGGGGACAGGGGGCGGGTGGAAACACCATATATTTT
CDR3aa: CASSQDRGQGAGGNTIYF
abundance: -
d_gene: TRBD1
v_gene: TRBV4-3
j_gene: TRBJ1-3

CDR3nt: TGTGCCAGCAGCTTAGGTTATTTGAGTAGCGGGGGGACAGATACGCAGTATTTT
CDR3aa: CASSLGYLSSGGTDTQYF
abundance: -
d_gene: TRBD2
v_gene: TRBV7-2
j_gene: TRBJ2-3

CDR3nt: TGTGCCTGGAAGGTTTGGGGAAAGCGGCTTAATTCACCCCTCCACTTT
CDR3aa: CAWKVWGKRLNSPLHF
abundance: once
d_gene: -
v_gene: TRBV30
j_gene: TRBJ1-6

CDR3nt: TGTGCCAGCAGCTTAGGGGCAGGTCCCTCCTATAATTCACCCCTCCACTTT
CDR3aa: CASSLGAGPSYNSPLHF
abundance: -
d_gene: -
v_gene: TRBV7-9
j_gene: TRBJ1-6

CDR3nt: TGTGCCAGCAGCGGGGATAGCAATCAGCCCCAGCATTTT
CDR3aa: CASSGDSNQPQHF
abundance: -
d_gene: -
v_gene: TRBV28
j_gene: TRBJ1-5

CDR3nt: TGTGCCAGCAGCTCCGGGACACGGAAAGAAGAGACCCAGTACTTC
CDR3aa: CASSSGTRKEETQYF
abundance: -
d_gene: -
v_gene: TRBV5-6
j_gene: TRBJ2-5

CDR3nt: TGTGCCAGCAGTTACACCACAGGGATGAATCAGCCCCAGCATTTT
CDR3aa: CASSYTTGMNQPQHF
abundance: -
d_gene: -
v_gene: TRBV6-5
j_gene: TRBJ1-5

CDR3nt: TGTGCCAGCAGCGTAGAGAGACAGGGGCCATTCTATGGCTACACCTTC
CDR3aa: CASSVERQGPFYGYTF
abundance: -
d_gene: TRBD1
v_gene: TRBV9
j_gene: TRBJ1-2

CDR3nt: TGTGCCAGCAGCGTAGCCGGGGTTGACGAGCAGTACTTC
CDR3aa: CASSVAGVDEQYF
abundance: -
d_gene: -
v_gene: TRBV9
j_gene: TRBJ2-7

CDR3nt: TGTGCCAGCCCCCGACCAGGCTCCTATGGCTACACCTTC
CDR3aa: CASPRPGSYGYTF
abundance: few
d_gene: -
v_gene: TRBV21-1
j_gene: TRBJ1-2

CDR3nt: TGTGCCAGCAGCATCGACAGGGGACGTGGCTACACCTTC
CDR3aa: CASSIDRGRGYTF
abundance: -
d_gene: TRBD1
v_gene: TRBV7-9
j_gene: TRBJ1-2

CDR3nt: TGTGCCTGGAGTAGCGGTCGCGATTATCAGCCCCAGCATTTT
CDR3aa: CAWSSGRDYQPQHF
abundance: -
d_gene: -
v_gene: TRBV30
j_gene: TRBJ1-5

CDR3nt: TGCAGCTTTGAAAGCGTGCACACTGAAGCTTTCTTT
CDR3aa: CSFESVHTEAFF
abundance: -
d_gene: -
v_gene: TRBV29-1
j_gene: TRBJ1-1

CDR3nt: TGTGCCAGCAGCCCCGGACAGTGGGGAAACACCATATATTTT
CDR3aa: CASSPGQWGNTIYF
abundance: -
d_gene: -
v_gene: TRBV5-4
j_gene: TRBJ1-3

CDR3nt: TGTGCCAGCTCACACAGGACAAACTATGGCTACACCTTC
CDR3aa: CASSHRTNYGYTF
abundance: -
d_gene: -
v_gene: TRBV18
j_gene: TRBJ1-2

CDR3nt: TGTGCCAGCAGTGAAGACGCCGGGGAGCTCTATGGCTACACCTTC
CDR3aa: CASSEDAGELYGYTF
abundance: -
d_gene: -
v_gene: TRBV2
j_gene: TRBJ1-2

CDR3nt: TGTGCCACGTCCGGACACTTCAATCAGCCCCAGCATTTT
CDR3aa: CATSGHFNQPQHF
abundance: -
d_gene: -
v_gene: TRBV19
j_gene: TRBJ1-5

CDR3nt: TGTGCCAGCAGTATATCTCAGGGGGAGCCGGGCGCTTTCTTT
CDR3aa: CASSISQGEPGAFF
abundance: -
d_gene: TRBD1
v_gene: TRBV27
j_gene: TRBJ1-1